The next 10 T cell receptor beta chains were all read from a single sample in a study of cytomegalovirus exposure and HLA in healthy donors listed by TCRdb under 2017. The method was the immunoSEQ multiplex PCR assay. For the multiplex PCR, a mixture combining 60 forward primers for TCR Vbeta segments and 13 reverse primers for TCR Jbeta segments was used. TCRdb retrieved this table from immuneACCESS and kept in-frame rearrangements only. Not all clones are present; in checked studies, unresolved V genes account for under half, and no reason is known for the remainder. The sample profile shows 110,000 to 150,000 clones; about 72% of them were found once. The ten biggest clones cover 2% to 2.5% of the sample. Sequenced input: PBMCs. The receptor set was obtained from a middle-aged man in good health and CMV-seronegative.

The chain uses TRBV30 and TRBJ2-7; D is perhaps TRBD2 (5 bases). The CDR3 extends over 12 amino acids. Deletions cut 4 bases from V and 7 bases from J, with 14 bases between. The germline CDR1 and CDR2 sequences are GTSNPN and SVGIG (reference sequence). The CDR3 bases are TGTGCCTGGACCCTAGGAGGTCCGGAGCAGTACTTC. This codes for CAWTLGGPEQYF.

This rearrangement joins TRBV27 to TRBJ1-1; a possible D gene is TRBD1 (6 bases). This CDR3 has 14 amino acids. Germline lookup yields CDR1 MNHEY and CDR2 SMNVEV (reference sequence). The ends were cut back, 3 bases at V and 4 bases at J, with 12 bases in the middle. The CDR3 DNA sequence: TGTGCCAGCAGTTTGGGGCGCAGGGGCACTGAAGCTTTCTTT. Its protein product is CASSLGRRGTEAFF.

The V call is TRBV29-1, the J call TRBJ2-3; maybe TRBD2 (7 bases). V shed 3 bases and J shed 8 bases, with 18 bases lying between them. Germline values: CDR1 SQVTM, CDR2 ANQGSEA. This CDR3 spans 14 amino acids. The CDR3 is CSVERGGATGTQYF. CDR3 bases: TGCAGCGTTGAGCGAGGGGGGGCGACCGGTACGCAGTATTTT.

The chain employs TRBV27 and TRBJ1-5, with 7 bases fitting TRBD1. This CDR3 comprises 20 residues. Germline V gene lookup returns CDR1 MNHEY and CDR2 SMNVEV (reference sequence). The V and J ends lost 4 bases and 6 bases, in that order; junction bases with no gene match: 24. The CDR3 DNA reads TGTGCCAGCAGTTCGTATCAATTAGAACACAGGGGCCGCCGCCTTCAGCCCCAGCATTTT. Amino acids: CASSSYQLEHRGRRLQPQHF.

The V and J genes are TRBV7-2 and TRBJ2-7; D may be TRBD1 (5 bases). CDR1 and CDR2 (germline): SGHTA, FQGNSA. The CDR3 loop spans 17 amino acids. V lost 1 base and J 6 bases, leaving 22 bases between the germline ends. In DNA, the CDR3 is TGTGCCAGCAGCTTAGATGACAAGGGCAGGGAATTTTTCGAGCAGTACTTC. Residues: CASSLDDKGREFFEQYF.

The V call is TRBV5-1, the J call TRBJ2-7, with D hard to call. V gave up 5 bases and J gave up 1 base, with 7 bases separating them. The CDR3 runs 12 residues. CDR1 and CDR2 (germline): SGHRS, YFSETQ. CDR3 nucleotide sequence: TGCGCCAGCAGGGCGGATTCCTACGAGCAGTACTTC. Translation gives CASRADSYEQYF.

V is TRBV5-6 and J is TRBJ1-1, with TRBD1 identical over 7 bases. The CDR3 covers 17 residues. The trim removed 5 bases at V and 2 bases at J, leaving 15 bases unmatched. Germline V gene sequence: CDR1 SGHDT, CDR2 YYEEEE. The DNA of the CDR3 is TGTGCCAGCAGGGCCGCCAGGGGGAGAGTCCTAAACACTGAAGCTTTCTTT. It yields the protein CASRAARGRVLNTEAFF. Full variable domain (missing parts from reference TRBV5-6 and TRBJ1-1): DAGVTQSPTHLIKTRGQQVTLRCSPKSGHDTVSWYQQALGQGPQFIFQYYEEEERQRGNFPDRFSGHQFPNYSSELNVNALLLGDSALYLCASRAARGRVLNTEAFFGQGTRLTVV.

This chain links TRBV9 with TRBJ2-2; 9 nucleotides line up with TRBD1. Germline V CDR1 and CDR2: SGDLS, YYNGEE. The V and J ends lost 4 bases and 4 bases, in that order; junction bases with no gene match: 5. The CDR3 consists of 15 residues. As DNA, the CDR3 is TGTGCCAGCAGCATTCTGACAGGGGGCACCGGGGAGCTGTTTTTT. Protein product: CASSILTGGTGELFF.

Only a few counts were recorded for this clone. The chain couples TRBV29-1 to TRBJ2-7, with D possibly being TRBD2 (7 bases). This CDR3 is 14 amino acids long. Deletions cut 6 bases from V and 5 bases from J, with 20 bases between. CDR1 SQVTM and CDR2 ANQGSEA come from the germline V gene. The chain's CDR3 is CSVGEGDNPNEQYF. In DNA, the CDR3 is TGCAGCGTGGGGGAGGGGGACAATCCAAACGAGCAGTACTTC.

The chain carries TRBV2 and TRBJ2-7, with 7 bases lining up with TRBD1. V lost 8 bases to trimming and J lost 3 bases; unmatched junction nucleotides: 10. CDR1 SNHLY and CDR2 FYNNEI come from the germline V gene. CDR3 length: 14 residues. CDR3 nucleotides: TGTGCCAGCCTCCATCCGGGACAGATCTACGAGCAGTACTTC. It yields the protein CASLHPGQIYEQYF. Using reference TRBV2 and TRBJ2-7 for the parts outside the CDR3, the full variable domain is EPEVTQTPSHQVTQMGQEVILRCVPISNHLYFYWYRQILGQKVEFLVSFYNNEISEKSEIFDDQFSVERPDGSNFTLKIRSTKLEDSAMYFCASLHPGQIYEQYFGPGTRLTVT.